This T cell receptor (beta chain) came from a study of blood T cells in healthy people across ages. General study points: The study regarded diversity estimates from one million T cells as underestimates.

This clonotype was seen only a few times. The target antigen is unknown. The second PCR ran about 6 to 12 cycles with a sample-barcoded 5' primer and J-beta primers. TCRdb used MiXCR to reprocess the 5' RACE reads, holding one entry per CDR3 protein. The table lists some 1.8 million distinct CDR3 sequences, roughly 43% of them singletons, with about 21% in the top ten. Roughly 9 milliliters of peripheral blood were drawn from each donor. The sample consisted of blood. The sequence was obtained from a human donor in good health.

CDR3 DNA: TGTGCCAGCAGCTTAACCCGTATTAGCGGGGGAGGATACAATGAGCAGTTCTTC. This sequence encodes CASSLTRISGGGYNEQFF. The chain combines TRBV7-3 with TRBJ2-1; 9 bases line up with TRBD2. V lost 0 bases, J lost 4 bases, and 10 bases stayed unmatched. The CDR3 runs to 18 residues. Germline-derived CDR1 and CDR2 are SGHTA and FQGTGA.